A selection of T cell receptor beta chains follows, all from one sample in a study of T cell responses to AZD1222 COVID-19 vaccine. The method was immunoSEQ multiplex PCR; TCRdb's version includes in-frame clones alone and lacks a portion of them. The table has 150,000 or so clones, roughly 90% seen once. Sequenced here: peripheral blood, sampled on day 0 of MenACWY control vaccination. The receptors stem from an adult in good health. Each CDR3 is given with its conserved first and last residue. Fields, in order: J gene, V gene, clone size, D gene, CDR3 length, CDR3 protein, CDR3 DNA. D genes are given only for firm matches. Clone sizes are given selectively: once, few, many, or a class where the clone is expanded.

TRBJ2-7 TRBV5-1 NA TRBD1 14 CASSRTGSSYEQYF TGCGCCAGCTCCCGGACAGGGAGCTCCTACGAGCAGTACTTC
TRBJ1-6 TRBV9 NA NA 14 CASRFEGNNSPLHF TGTGCCAGCAGGTTTGAAGGGAACAATTCACCCCTCCACTTT
TRBJ1-3 TRBV11-2 once NA 14 CASSPPGRVNTIYF TGTGCCAGCAGCCCCCCAGGGAGGGTAAACACCATATATTTT
TRBJ2-3 TRBV3-1/TRBV3-2 NA TRBD2 17 CASSQSRTSGSTDTQYF TGTGCCAGCAGCCAATCAAGGACTAGCGGGAGTACAGATACGCAGTATTTT
TRBJ2-5 TRBV11-3 NA TRBD2 16 CASSSPWGLSKETQYF TGTGCCAGCAGCTCTCCTTGGGGACTAAGCAAAGAGACCCAGTACTTC
TRBJ2-1 TRBV5-8 NA NA 14 CASSLGESYNEQFF TGTGCCAGCAGCTTGGGGGAGAGCTACAATGAGCAGTTCTTC
TRBJ2-1 TRBV7-9 once NA 16 CASSPRRGGAYNEQFF TGTGCCAGCAGCCCGCGACGAGGGGGGGCCTACAATGAGCAGTTCTTC
TRBJ2-2 TRBV11-3 NA TRBD2 14 CASSLTSGDPELFF TGTGCCAGCAGCTTAACTAGCGGGGACCCTGAGCTGTTTTTT
TRBJ1-2 TRBV19 once NA 15 CASSILKRPNYGYTF TGTGCCAGTAGTATTCTTAAGCGACCGAACTATGGCTACACCTTC
TRBJ2-2 TRBV18 NA NA 14 CASSPPSNTGELFF TGTGCCAGCTCACCACCATCGAACACCGGGGAGCTGTTTTTT
TRBJ1-4 TRBV7-8 NA NA 14 CASSPFWSNEKLFF TGTGCCAGCAGCCCCTTTTGGAGTAATGAAAAACTGTTTTTT
TRBJ2-2 TRBV2 NA NA 15 CASSEQAAATGELFF TGTGCCAGCAGTGAACAGGCGGCTGCCACCGGGGAGCTGTTTTTT
TRBJ1-1 TRBV6-5 NA NA 14 CASSYAGVATEAFF TGTGCCAGCAGTTATGCAGGGGTGGCCACTGAAGCTTTCTTT
TRBJ1-2 TRBV12-3/TRBV12-4 NA NA 13 CASSPQPHYGYTF TGTGCCAGCAGCCCTCAGCCCCACTATGGCTACACCTTC
TRBJ2-2 TRBV7-2 NA NA 16 CASSLAGVINTGELFF TGTGCCAGCAGCTTAGCTGGAGTGATTAACACCGGGGAGCTGTTTTTT
TRBJ1-2 TRBV6-5 NA NA 14 CASSYSERNYGYTF TGTGCCAGCAGTTACTCAGAGAGGAACTATGGCTACACCTTC
TRBJ1-1 TRBV9 NA NA 12 CASSVEQGLAFF TGTGCCAGCAGCGTAGAACAGGGCCTAGCTTTCTTT
TRBJ2-6 TRBV5-1 once NA 14 CASSLGPGANVLTF TGCGCCAGCAGCTTGGGCCCTGGGGCCAACGTCCTGACTTTC
TRBJ2-1 TRBV2 NA TRBD2 14 CARGGTRGMGEQFF TGTGCCAGAGGCGGGACTAGGGGAATGGGTGAGCAGTTCTTC
TRBJ2-7 TRBV19 few TRBD2 16 CASSPASGNPSYEQYF TGTGCCAGTAGTCCCGCTAGCGGAAACCCCTCCTACGAGCAGTACTTC
TRBJ1-6 TRBV19 few NA 13 CASSMPGLRVLHF TGTGCCAGTAGTATGCCAGGGCTGAGGGTCCTCCACTTT
TRBJ2-1 TRBV6-5 once NA 13 CASGAPGYNEQFF TGTGCCAGCGGGGCCCCGGGGTACAATGAGCAGTTCTTC
TRBJ2-1 TRBV5-1 few TRBD2 14 CASSLSLAGLQQFF TGCGCCAGCAGCTTGTCACTAGCGGGATTACAGCAGTTCTTC
TRBJ2-7 TRBV6-6 NA TRBD1 15 CASKRLRQGTYEQYF TGTGCCAGCAAGAGGCTCCGACAGGGAACCTACGAGCAGTACTTC
TRBJ2-5 TRBV18 once NA 15 CASSPAGTRQETQYF TGTGCCAGCTCACCCGCAGGGACCCGTCAAGAGACCCAGTACTTC
TRBJ1-5 TRBV6-1 once NA 14 CASSESRGDQPQHF TGTGCCAGCAGTGAGTCCAGAGGGGATCAGCCCCAGCATTTT
TRBJ1-1 TRBV28 once TRBD1 15 CASSLYLTGGPEAFF TGTGCCAGCAGTTTATATCTTACAGGGGGGCCTGAAGCTTTCTTT
TRBJ1-1 TRBV10-2 NA NA 13 CATTATRNTEAFF TGCGCCACAACCGCCACAAGGAACACTGAAGCTTTCTTT
TRBJ1-5 TRBV27 NA NA 14 CASRPTISNQPQHF TGTGCCAGCAGGCCTACTATAAGCAATCAGCCCCAGCATTTT
TRBJ1-5 TRBV12-3/TRBV12-4 NA NA 13 CASRRQSNQPQHF TGTGCCAGCAGACGGCAGAGCAATCAGCCCCAGCATTTT
TRBJ2-3 TRBV7-9 NA NA 15 CASNPTDISTDTQYF TGTGCCAGCAACCCTACGGACATTAGCACAGATACGCAGTATTTT
TRBJ2-5 TRBV19 once NA 14 CASSPGQGSETQYF TGTGCCAGTAGTCCAGGGCAGGGGTCAGAGACCCAGTACTTC
TRBJ2-1 TRBV24-1 NA TRBD2 13 CATGRLAAGEQFF TGTGCCACCGGACGACTAGCGGCAGGGGAGCAGTTCTTC
TRBJ1-1 TRBV15 NA NA 13 CATSRVAGGEAFF TGTGCCACCAGCAGAGTAGCAGGAGGTGAAGCTTTCTTT
TRBJ1-6 TRBV11-2 NA NA 13 CASSLRSGSPLHF TGTGCCAGCAGCTTAAGGTCGGGGTCACCCCTCCACTTT
TRBJ1-2 TRBV6-6 NA NA 13 CASRGSANYGYTF TGTGCCAGCAGAGGTTCAGCTAACTATGGCTACACCTTC
TRBJ1-6 TRBV9 NA NA 15 CPSSRRGGNGSPLHF TGTCCCAGCAGCCGCCGGGGGGGGAACGGTTCACCCCTCCACTTT
TRBJ1-2 TRBV12-1 NA NA 14 CASSQTGGKDGYTF TGTGCCAGCAGCCAGACAGGGGGGAAGGATGGCTACACCTTC
TRBJ2-5 TRBV11-2 NA TRBD2 15 CASSLNRGDQETQYF TGTGCCAGCAGCCTCAACCGGGGGGACCAAGAGACCCAGTACTTC
TRBJ2-2 TRBV2 NA NA 15 CASSEGISNTGELFF TGTGCCAGCAGTGAGGGGATATCGAACACCGGGGAGCTGTTTTTT
TRBJ1-3 TRBV11-2 once NA 14 CASTSGYSGNTIYF TGTGCCAGCACCTCAGGGTACTCTGGAAACACCATATATTTT
TRBJ1-2 TRBV6-5 NA NA 15 CASSYSQGANYGYTF TGTGCCAGCAGTTACTCTCAGGGAGCTAACTATGGCTACACCTTC
TRBJ2-1 TRBV11-2 few NA 11 CASSPLSEQFF TGTGCCAGCAGCCCCCTTAGCGAGCAGTTCTTC
TRBJ1-1 TRBV30 NA NA 12 CAWRVMNTEAFF TGTGCCTGGAGGGTCATGAACACTGAAGCTTTCTTT
TRBJ2-1 TRBV7-8 NA TRBD2 16 CASSFLSTSGRNEQFF TGTGCCAGCAGCTTTCTATCGACTAGCGGGAGGAATGAGCAGTTCTTC
TRBJ2-2 TRBV6-5 NA NA 11 CASYNWGKLFF TGTGCCAGCTATAATTGGGGAAAGCTGTTTTTT
TRBJ1-1 TRBV11-2 NA TRBD1 18 CASSWSSSRQGVNTEAFF TGTGCCAGCAGCTGGAGCAGCTCAAGACAGGGCGTCAACACTGAAGCTTTCTTT
TRBJ2-3 TRBV30 NA TRBD2 16 CAWGEGRGLIADTQYF TGTGCCTGGGGCGAAGGGAGGGGCTTGATCGCAGATACGCAGTATTTT
TRBJ2-1 TRBV11-3 NA TRBD2 15 CASRGSGAAYNEQFF TGTGCCAGCAGGGGAAGCGGGGCCGCCTACAATGAGCAGTTCTTC